This record concerns one T cell receptor (beta chain) sequence. Its antigen is still unknown. No base-level quality is on record; no much larger clone is a single base apart. Library preparation used the immunoSEQ multiplex PCR assay. The source is immuneACCESS, and TCRdb retained only in-frame sequences with V and J called. Part of the clones is not carried over; for the studies checked, unresolved V genes explain less than half of this, and the remainder is unexplained. This sample has tens of thousands of clones in its table, and around 93% of those were observed once. The leading ten clones occupy about 0.23% of the sample. This sample stems from a study of technical replicates of blood from several donors (dated by TCRdb to about 2017). This receptor was taken from a human donor in good health. Source material: T cells isolated from PBMCs.

The bases are TGTGCCAGCAGCTCCCCGGGTTGGGGGGAAAAGGAAGAGACCCAGTACTTC. It encodes CASSSPGWGEKEETQYF. The V and J genes are TRBV13 and TRBJ2-5; the D segment could be TRBD2, given 6 matching bases. The germline V gene (reference sequence) sets CDR1 to PRHDT and CDR2 to FYEKMQ. The junction carries 21 bases between V and J, which are trimmed by 4 bases and 3 bases respectively. The CDR3, cysteine through phenylalanine, is 17 amino acids long. Only CDR3 DNA remains: 51 bases, in frame from the first base. With the rest looked up from the reference TRBV13 and TRBJ2-5 genes rather than sequenced, the full variable domain is AAGVIQSPRHLIKEKRETATLKCYPIPRHDTVYWYQQGPGQDPQFLISFYEKMQSDKGSIPDRFSAQQFSDYHSELNMSSLELGDSALYFCASSSPGWGEKEETQYFGPGTRLLVL.